The T cell receptor (beta chain) described here comes from a study of blood T cell repertoires in COVID-19 (dated by TCRdb to 2018 to 2021). Looking at the study overall: Samples from collaborators originated in the United States, Italy and Spain and spanned both the acute and convalescent phases of COVID-19. A de-identified subject ID, COVID-19 status, age in years and sex were almost always included in the sample metadata. The prospective study material was composed of cDNA or gDNA derived from T cells, B-cell-depleted T cells, or PBMCs. The samples were drawn from the first 160 participants of the ongoing ImmuneRACE study and from 1,254 subjects provided by 6 global collaborators. Subjects who had been exposed to COVID-19, were actively infected with it, or had recovered from it provided the deeply sampled blood TCRbeta repertoires that made up the dataset. Where available, HLA class I and class II types were taken from metadata supplied by the sample provider and were not determined by assay-based typing. The repertoires were released in a freely available public database intended as a resource for research on the immune response to SARS-CoV-2. Summary of the overall study and its limitations: The quantity of clinical and demographic metadata differed by source and by participant and was supplied without curation.

TCRbeta CDR3 regions were amplified from genomic DNA by means of the immunoSEQ Assay, a bias-controlled multiplex PCR. As for the original processing: The number of nucleated cells in each sample was estimated from the amplification of reference gene primers within the assay. Sequence reads were collapsed and filtered to measure the absolute abundance of every unique TCRbeta CDR3 rearrangement. For each sample, productive Simpson clonality was calculated as the square root of Simpson's diversity index over productive rearrangements. TCRdb obtained this table from immuneACCESS and retained in-frame rearrangements with V and J assigned. These tables miss some clones; where compared with another copy, unresolved V genes account for less than half of the shortfall, and the remainder is unexplained. The V and J calls and clone size are taken from that table; D and trimming were inferred from the DNA. Recorded for this sample are 100,000 or so clones; about 85% of them occurred a single time. The ten largest clones take up more than 1.5% of the sample.

Worth noting for this clone: Its antigen is still unknown. No base quality information exists; no much larger clone differs at one position.

From a lookup of the germline V gene, CDR1 and CDR2 are SGDLS and YYNGEE. Relative to germline, V is 0 bases shorter and J is 2 bases shorter, with 5 bases between their ends. Measured from the cysteine to the phenylalanine, the CDR3 is 13 residues long. The kept DNA is CDR3 alone, 39 bases in frame from the first base. Whole blood was collected in K2EDTA tubes by collaborating institutions according to the institutions' own protocols. Collaborator samples were shipped for TCRbeta analysis as frozen whole blood, isolated PBMCs, or DNA extracted from either sample type. The sequenced sample was peripheral blood. The sequence joins TRBV9 to TRBJ1-1; the D gene assignment is ambiguous. This clonotype was sampled from a woman aged 70-85 years with active or convalescent COVID-19. The CDR3 in this case is CASSVGANTEAFF. The DNA is TGTGCCAGCAGCGTAGGGGCCAACACTGAAGCTTTCTTT.